This is a list of T cell receptor beta chains from one sample in a study of T cell responses to AZD1222 COVID-19 vaccine. TCRdb keeps only in-frame clones here, not all; method: immunoSEQ multiplex PCR. Of roughly 250,000 clones listed, more than 80% were seen once; the top ten hold 0.55%. Sample: peripheral blood, taken on day 0 of AZD1222 vaccination. The receptors originated from an adult in good health. CDR3s include the opening cysteine and the closing phenylalanine or tryptophan. The D gene is left open where the match is weak. Expanded clones are given a class, and other clones once, few, many or no size at all.

cdr3_nt	cdr3_aa	v_call	clone_size	d_call	j_call
TGTGCCAGCAGTCCCTTCCGACAGGGGGGCTTTAATGAAAAACTGTTTTTT	CASSPFRQGGFNEKLFF	TRBV28	NA	TRBD1	TRBJ1-4
TGTGCCAGCAGCATCCGGGACAGGGAAAATGAGCAGTTCTTC	CASSIRDRENEQFF	TRBV11-1	NA	TRBD1	TRBJ2-1
TGTGCCAGTGGGGGGGGCCTTAACTATGGCTACACCTTC	CASGGGLNYGYTF	TRBV6-1	once	NA	TRBJ1-2
TGTGCCAGCAGTCCGCGAGAGGGCATTCAGTACTTC	CASSPREGIQYF	TRBV27	NA	NA	TRBJ2-4
TGTGCCAGCAGCCCCCCCGGACAGGGGAATTCACCCCTCCACTTT	CASSPPGQGNSPLHF	TRBV9	NA	TRBD1	TRBJ1-6
TGTGCCAGCAGCCAGACTAGGGCCTACGAGCAGTACTTC	CASSQTRAYEQYF	TRBV6-2/TRBV6-3	NA	NA	TRBJ2-7
TGTGCCAGCAGTTACCCGGACGGCTATGGCTACACCTTC	CASSYPDGYGYTF	TRBV6-5	few	NA	TRBJ1-2
TGTGCCACCTTCCTCGGGACAGGGGGCGCAGGCGGGGAGCTGTTTTTT	CATFLGTGGAGGELFF	TRBV19	NA	TRBD1	TRBJ2-2
TGTGCCAGCAGTTGGGACAGGGTCCTTGGGGAGCTGTTTTTT	CASSWDRVLGELFF	TRBV6-5	NA	TRBD1	TRBJ2-2
TGCGCCAGCAGCTTAGACGGGAGGGCCGCCTACAATGAGCAGTTCTTC	CASSLDGRAAYNEQFF	TRBV5-1	NA	TRBD2	TRBJ2-1
TGTGCCAGCAGCCCCGGAGGGACTAGCGGGGGGGGTCGCTCCTACGAGCAGTACTTC	CASSPGGTSGGGRSYEQYF	TRBV7-8	NA	TRBD2	TRBJ2-7
TGTGCCAGCAGCTTAACTGCGGGAGGGCCTTATGTTGAGCAGTTCTTC	CASSLTAGGPYVEQFF	TRBV7-6	NA	TRBD2	TRBJ2-1
TGTGCCAGCAGCCAAGTTGGCGAGCAGTACTTC	CASSQVGEQYF	TRBV13	NA	NA	TRBJ2-7
TGTGCCAGCAGCCCTACCGGGGCAGAGGGACTAGCGGCCTACAATGAGCAGTTCTTC	CASSPTGAEGLAAYNEQFF	TRBV5-4	once	TRBD2	TRBJ2-1
TGTGCCAGCAGGGAGGGTAACTATGGCTACACCTTC	CASREGNYGYTF	TRBV28	NA	NA	TRBJ1-2
TGTGCCAGCAGCTTAGCCCCTAGCGGGGGTTACACCGGGGAGCTGTTTTTT	CASSLAPSGGYTGELFF	TRBV11-2	NA	TRBD2	TRBJ2-2
TGTGCCAGCTCACGAGACCGGGACAGGCACTCTGGGGCCAACGTCCTGACTTTC	CASSRDRDRHSGANVLTF	TRBV18	NA	TRBD1	TRBJ2-6
TGTGCCAGCAGCTACGGACAGGCCGCGGGTCAGCCCCAGCATTTT	CASSYGQAAGQPQHF	TRBV7-2	NA	TRBD1	TRBJ1-5
TGTGCCAGCAGTCCTAGCGGGAGAGGAGATACGCAGTATTTT	CASSPSGRGDTQYF	TRBV28	NA	TRBD2	TRBJ2-3